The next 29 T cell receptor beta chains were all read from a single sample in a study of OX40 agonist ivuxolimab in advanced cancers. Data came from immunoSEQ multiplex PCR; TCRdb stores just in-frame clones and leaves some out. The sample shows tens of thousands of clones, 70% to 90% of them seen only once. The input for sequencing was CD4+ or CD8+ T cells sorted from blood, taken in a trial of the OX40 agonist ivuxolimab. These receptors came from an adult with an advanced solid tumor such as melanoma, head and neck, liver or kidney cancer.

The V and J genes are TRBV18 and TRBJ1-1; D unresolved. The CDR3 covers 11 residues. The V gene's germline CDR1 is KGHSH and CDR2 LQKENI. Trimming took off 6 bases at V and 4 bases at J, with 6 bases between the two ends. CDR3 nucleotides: TGTGCCAGCTCCCGGGTCACTGAAGCTTTCTTT. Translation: CASSRVTEAFF.

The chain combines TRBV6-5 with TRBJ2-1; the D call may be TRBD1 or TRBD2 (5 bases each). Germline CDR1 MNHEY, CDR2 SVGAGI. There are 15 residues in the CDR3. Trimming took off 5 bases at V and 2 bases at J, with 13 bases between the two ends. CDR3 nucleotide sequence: TGTGCCAGCAGTGCCACCGGGACGGCCTACAATGAGCAGTTCTTC. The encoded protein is CASSATGTAYNEQFF.

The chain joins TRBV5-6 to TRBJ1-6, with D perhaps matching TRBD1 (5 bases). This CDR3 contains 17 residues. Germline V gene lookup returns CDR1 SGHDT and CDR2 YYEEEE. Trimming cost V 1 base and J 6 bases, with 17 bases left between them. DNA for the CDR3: TGTGCCAGCAGCTTGCTGGCAGGGAATAGCGGTAATTCACCCCTCCACTTT. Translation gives CASSLLAGNSGNSPLHF.

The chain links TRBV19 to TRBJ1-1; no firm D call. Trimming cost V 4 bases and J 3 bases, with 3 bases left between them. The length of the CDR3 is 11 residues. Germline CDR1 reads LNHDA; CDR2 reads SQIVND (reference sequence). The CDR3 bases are TGTGCCAGTAGTAGCTACACTGAAGCTTTCTTT. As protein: CASSSYTEAFF.

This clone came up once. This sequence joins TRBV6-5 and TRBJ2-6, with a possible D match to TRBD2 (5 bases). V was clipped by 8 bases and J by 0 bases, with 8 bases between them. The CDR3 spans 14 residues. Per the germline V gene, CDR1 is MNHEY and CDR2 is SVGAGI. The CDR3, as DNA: TGTGCCAGCCGACGGGGCTCTGGGGCCAACGTCCTGACTTTC. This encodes CASRRGSGANVLTF.

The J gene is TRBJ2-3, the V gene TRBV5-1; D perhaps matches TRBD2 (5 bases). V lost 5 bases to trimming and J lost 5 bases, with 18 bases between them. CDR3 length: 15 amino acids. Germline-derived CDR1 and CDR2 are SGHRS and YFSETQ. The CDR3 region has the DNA TGCGCCAGCAGGGGAGAACCCAAGGCCGGAGATACGCAGTATTTT. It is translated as CASRGEPKAGDTQYF.

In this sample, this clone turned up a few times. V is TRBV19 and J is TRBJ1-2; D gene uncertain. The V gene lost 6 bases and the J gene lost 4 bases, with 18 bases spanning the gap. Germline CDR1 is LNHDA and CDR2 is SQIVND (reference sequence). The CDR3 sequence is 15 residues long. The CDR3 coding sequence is TGTGCCAGTAGCCCTACCACCACAGTTACCTATGGCTACACCTTC. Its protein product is CASSPTTTVTYGYTF.

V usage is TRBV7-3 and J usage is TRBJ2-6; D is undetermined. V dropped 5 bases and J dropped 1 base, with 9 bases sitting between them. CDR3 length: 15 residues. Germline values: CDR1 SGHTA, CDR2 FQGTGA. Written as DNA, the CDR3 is TGTGCCAGCAGCCCTGATCCATCTGGGGCCAACGTCCTGACTTTC. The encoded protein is CASSPDPSGANVLTF. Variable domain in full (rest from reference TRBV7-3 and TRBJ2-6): GAGVSQTPSNKVTEKGKYVELRCDPISGHTALYWYRQSLGQGPEFLIYFQGTGAADDSGLPNDRFFAVRPEGSVSTLKIQRTERGDSAVYLCASSPDPSGANVLTFGAGSRLTVL.

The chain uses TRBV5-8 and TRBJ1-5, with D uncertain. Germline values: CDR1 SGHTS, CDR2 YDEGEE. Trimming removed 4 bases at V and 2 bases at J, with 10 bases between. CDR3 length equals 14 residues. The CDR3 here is CASSPFGGNQPQHF. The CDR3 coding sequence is TGTGCCAGCAGCCCGTTCGGGGGCAATCAGCCCCAGCATTTT. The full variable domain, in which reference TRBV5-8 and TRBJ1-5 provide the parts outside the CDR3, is EAGVTQSPTHLIKTRGQQATLRCSPISGHTSVYWYQQALGLGLQFLLWYDEGEERNRGNFPPRFSGRQFPNYSSELNVNALELEDSALYLCASSPFGGNQPQHFGDGTRLSIL.

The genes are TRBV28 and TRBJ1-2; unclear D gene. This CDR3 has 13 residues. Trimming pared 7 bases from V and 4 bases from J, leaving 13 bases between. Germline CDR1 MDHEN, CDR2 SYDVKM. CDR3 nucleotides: TGTGCCAGCAAACCCCGGGGATCCTATGGCTACACCTTC. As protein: CASKPRGSYGYTF.

In nucleotides, the CDR3 is TGCGCCAGCAGCTCTCAGGGGGCGGCCTACGAGCAGTACTTC. As protein: CASSSQGAAYEQYF. The genes are TRBV5-1 and TRBJ2-7, with 8 bases identical to TRBD1. This CDR3 is built from 14 residues. V lost 3 bases to trimming and J lost 2 bases; unmatched junction nucleotides: 4. CDR1 and CDR2 (germline): SGHRS, YFSETQ.

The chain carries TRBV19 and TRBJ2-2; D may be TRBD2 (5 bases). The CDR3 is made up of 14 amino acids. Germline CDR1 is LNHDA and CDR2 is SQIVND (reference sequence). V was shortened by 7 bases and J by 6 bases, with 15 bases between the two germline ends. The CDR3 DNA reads TGTGCCAGTAAGGAATTGGGAGTTTCCGGGGAGCTGTTTTTT. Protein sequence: CASKELGVSGELFF.

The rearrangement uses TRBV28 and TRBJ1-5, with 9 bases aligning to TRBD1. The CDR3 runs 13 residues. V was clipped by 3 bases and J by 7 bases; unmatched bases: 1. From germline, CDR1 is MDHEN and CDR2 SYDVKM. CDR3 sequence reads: CASSLTGGQPQHF. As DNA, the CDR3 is TGTGCCAGCAGTTTGACAGGGGGGCAGCCCCAGCATTTT.

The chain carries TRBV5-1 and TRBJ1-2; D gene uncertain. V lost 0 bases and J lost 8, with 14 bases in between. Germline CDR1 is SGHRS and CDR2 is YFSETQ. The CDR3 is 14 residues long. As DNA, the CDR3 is TGCGCCAGCAGCTTGGTGGCCGGGCAGCAAGGCTACACCTTC. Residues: CASSLVAGQQGYTF. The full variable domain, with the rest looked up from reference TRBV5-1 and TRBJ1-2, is KAGVTQTPRYLIKTRGQQVTLSCSPISGHRSVSWYQQTPGQGLQFLFEYFSETQRNKGNFPGRFSGRQFSNSRSEMNVSTLELGDSALYLCASSLVAGQQGYTFGSGTRLTVV.

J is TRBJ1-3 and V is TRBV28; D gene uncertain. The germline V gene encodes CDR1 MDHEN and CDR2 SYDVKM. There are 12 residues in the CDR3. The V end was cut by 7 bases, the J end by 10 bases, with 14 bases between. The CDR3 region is CASTPGVGTIYF. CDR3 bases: TGTGCCAGCACCCCCGGGGTGGGTACCATATATTTT.

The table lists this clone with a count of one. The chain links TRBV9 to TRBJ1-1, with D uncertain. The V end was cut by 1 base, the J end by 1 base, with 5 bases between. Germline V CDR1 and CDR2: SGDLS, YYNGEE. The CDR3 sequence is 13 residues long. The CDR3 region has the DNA TGTGCCAGCAGCGTAACCGGGAACACTGAAGCTTTCTTT. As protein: CASSVTGNTEAFF.

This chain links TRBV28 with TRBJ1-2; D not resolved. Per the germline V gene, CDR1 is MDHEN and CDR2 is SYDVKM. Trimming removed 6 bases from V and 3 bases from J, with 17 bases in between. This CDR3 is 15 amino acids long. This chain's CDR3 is CASSSAPGPYYGYTF. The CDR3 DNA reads TGTGCCAGCAGCTCTGCCCCCGGGCCCTACTATGGCTACACCTTC.

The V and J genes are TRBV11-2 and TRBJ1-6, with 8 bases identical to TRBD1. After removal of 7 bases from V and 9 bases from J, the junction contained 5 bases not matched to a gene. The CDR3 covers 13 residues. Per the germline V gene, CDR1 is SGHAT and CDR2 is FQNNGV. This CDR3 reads CASTLDRGSPLHF. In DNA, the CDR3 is TGTGCCAGCACCCTTGACAGGGGTTCACCCCTCCACTTT.

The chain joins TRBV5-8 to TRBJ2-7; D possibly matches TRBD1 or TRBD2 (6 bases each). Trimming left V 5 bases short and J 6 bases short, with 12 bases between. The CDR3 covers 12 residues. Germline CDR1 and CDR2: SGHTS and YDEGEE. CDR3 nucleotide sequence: TGTGCCAGCAGTCGGAGGGGGTTCGAGCAGTACTTC. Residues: CASSRRGFEQYF.

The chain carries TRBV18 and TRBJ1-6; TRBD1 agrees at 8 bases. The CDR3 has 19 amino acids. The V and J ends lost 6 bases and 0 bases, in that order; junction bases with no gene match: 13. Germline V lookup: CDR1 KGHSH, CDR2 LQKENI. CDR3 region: CASSPGGRNTVSYNSPLHF. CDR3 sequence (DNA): TGTGCCAGCTCTCCAGGGGGCAGGAATACCGTCTCCTATAATTCACCCCTCCACTTT.

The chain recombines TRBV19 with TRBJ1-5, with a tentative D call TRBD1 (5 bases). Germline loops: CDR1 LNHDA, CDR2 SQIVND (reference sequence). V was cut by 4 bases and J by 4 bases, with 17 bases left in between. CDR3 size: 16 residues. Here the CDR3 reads CASSTLPGLGNQPQHF. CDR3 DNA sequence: TGTGCCAGTAGTACCCTCCCAGGGTTAGGGAATCAGCCCCAGCATTTT.

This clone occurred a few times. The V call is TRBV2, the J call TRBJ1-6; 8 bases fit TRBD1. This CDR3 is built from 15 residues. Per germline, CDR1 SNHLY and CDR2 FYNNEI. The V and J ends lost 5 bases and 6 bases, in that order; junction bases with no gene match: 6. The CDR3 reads CASSILGQGNSPLHF. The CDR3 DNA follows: TGTGCCAGCAGTATCCTCGGACAGGGTAATTCACCCCTCCACTTT.

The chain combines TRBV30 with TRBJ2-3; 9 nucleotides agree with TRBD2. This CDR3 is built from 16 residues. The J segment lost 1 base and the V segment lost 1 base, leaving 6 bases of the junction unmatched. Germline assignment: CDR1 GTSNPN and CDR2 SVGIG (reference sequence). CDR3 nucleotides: TGTGCCTGGAGTGGCCCCAGACTAGCGGGCACAGATACGCAGTATTTT. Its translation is CAWSGPRLAGTDTQYF.

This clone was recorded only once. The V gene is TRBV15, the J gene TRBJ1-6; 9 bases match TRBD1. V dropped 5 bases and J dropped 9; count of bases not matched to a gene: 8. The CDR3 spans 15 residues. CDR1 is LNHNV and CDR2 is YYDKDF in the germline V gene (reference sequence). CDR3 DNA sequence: TGTGCCACCAGCTCCCCGGGACAGGGTCCTTCACCCCTCCACTTT. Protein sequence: CATSSPGQGPSPLHF.

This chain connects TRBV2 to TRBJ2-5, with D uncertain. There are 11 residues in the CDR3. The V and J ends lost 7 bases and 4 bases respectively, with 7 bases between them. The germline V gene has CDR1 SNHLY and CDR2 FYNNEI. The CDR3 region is CASTGAETQYF. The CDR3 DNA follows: TGTGCCAGCACCGGAGCAGAGACCCAGTACTTC. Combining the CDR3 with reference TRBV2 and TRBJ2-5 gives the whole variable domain EPEVTQTPSHQVTQMGQEVILRCVPISNHLYFYWYRQILGQKVEFLVSFYNNEISEKSEIFDDQFSVERPDGSNFTLKIRSTKLEDSAMYFCASTGAETQYFGPGTRLLVL.

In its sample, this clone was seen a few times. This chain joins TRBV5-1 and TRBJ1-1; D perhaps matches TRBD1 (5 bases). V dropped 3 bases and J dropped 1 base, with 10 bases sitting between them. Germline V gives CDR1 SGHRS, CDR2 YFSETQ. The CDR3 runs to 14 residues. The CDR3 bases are TGCGCCAGCAGCTACCTCGACAGGAACACTGAAGCTTTCTTT. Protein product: CASSYLDRNTEAFF.

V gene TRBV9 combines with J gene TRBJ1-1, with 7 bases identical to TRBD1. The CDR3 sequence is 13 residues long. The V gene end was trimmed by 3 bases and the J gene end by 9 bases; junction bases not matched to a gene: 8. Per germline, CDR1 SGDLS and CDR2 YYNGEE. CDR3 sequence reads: CASSGQGITKAFF. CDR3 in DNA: TGTGCCAGCAGCGGACAGGGAATTACTAAAGCTTTCTTT.

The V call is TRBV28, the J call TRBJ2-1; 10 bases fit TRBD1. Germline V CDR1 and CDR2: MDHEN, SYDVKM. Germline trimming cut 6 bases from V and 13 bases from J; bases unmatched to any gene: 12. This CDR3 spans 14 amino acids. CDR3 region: CASSSGTGAIGQFF. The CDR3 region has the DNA TGTGCCAGCAGCTCCGGGACAGGGGCCATAGGCCAGTTCTTC.

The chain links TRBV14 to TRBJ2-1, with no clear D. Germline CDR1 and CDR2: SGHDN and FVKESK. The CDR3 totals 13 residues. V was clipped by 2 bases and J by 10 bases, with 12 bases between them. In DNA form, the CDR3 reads TGTGCCAGCAGCCAAAACTTGCATGGGGAGCAGTTCTTC. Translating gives CASSQNLHGEQFF. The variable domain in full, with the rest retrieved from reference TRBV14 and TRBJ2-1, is EAGVTQFPSHSVIEKGQTVTLRCDPISGHDNLYWYRRVMGKEIKFLLHFVKESKQDESGMPNNRFLAERTGGTYSTLKVQPAELEDSGVYFCASSQNLHGEQFFGPGTRLTVL.